This entry lists 14 T cell receptor beta chains sequenced from one sample in a study of blood T cell repertoires in COVID-19. Clones were sequenced by immunoSEQ multiplex PCR, and TCRdb holds only the in-frame ones, with some missing. Of roughly 330,000 clones in the sample, around 82% were seen once. The sequenced sample consisted of peripheral blood. Receptors were obtained from a woman between 45 and 60 years old with acute or convalescent COVID-19.

This chain joins TRBV2 and TRBJ2-3, with TRBD1 identical over 11 bases. V was pared by 8 bases and J by 6 bases, with 7 bases of the junction left unmatched. The CDR3 loop spans 14 amino acids. Germline CDR1 is SNHLY and CDR2 is FYNNEI. CDR3 bases: TGTGCCAGCGGACAGGGGGCGGGGATGGATACGCAGTATTTT. Encoded protein: CASGQGAGMDTQYF.

The V and J genes are TRBV7-2 and TRBJ1-5; D not resolved. This CDR3 comprises 14 residues. Trimming pared 5 bases from V and 0 bases from J, leaving 8 bases between. Germline V gene sequence: CDR1 SGHTA, CDR2 FQGNSA. The chain's CDR3 is CASSQAYSNQPQHF. For the CDR3, the DNA is TGTGCCAGCAGCCAAGCTTATAGCAATCAGCCCCAGCATTTT.

This clone was observed a handful of times. The rearrangement uses TRBV3-1 (or the pseudogene TRBV3-2) and TRBJ1-1; 10 bases map to TRBD1. CDR1 is LGHDT and CDR2 is YNNKEL in the germline V gene (reference sequence). The CDR3 has 15 residues. V shed 4 bases, J shed 6 bases, and the junction held 8 bases outside the gene matches. The CDR3 DNA follows: TGTGCCAGCAGCCGAGGATCCGGGACAGGGGCTGAAGCTTTCTTT. It codes for CASSRGSGTGAEAFF.

This sequence joins TRBV7-3 and TRBJ2-5, with 13 bases that match TRBD2. The germline V gene has CDR1 SGHTA and CDR2 FQGTGA. V trimming: 2 bases; J trimming: 5 bases; junction bases outside the gene matches: 5. This CDR3 is built from 16 residues. The chain's CDR3 is CASSLGLTSGGETQYF. CDR3 coding DNA: TGTGCCAGCAGCTTAGGACTGACTAGCGGGGGGGAGACCCAGTACTTC.

The J gene is TRBJ1-2, the V gene TRBV6-5; 9 bases map to TRBD1. The germline V gene encodes CDR1 MNHEY and CDR2 SVGAGI. V dropped 3 bases and J dropped 6; count of bases not matched to a gene: 8. The CDR3 length is 15 residues. CDR3 nucleotide sequence: TGTGCCAGCAGTTATTCCGGGACAGGGACCGATGGCTACACCTTC. Its translation is CASSYSGTGTDGYTF.

Regarding this clone: The same CDR3 arises from other DNA sequences in this sample as well. The CDR3 DNA follows: TGTGCCAGCAGTTTATCTGCGGGGGGCACAGATACGCAGTATTTT. Encoded protein: CASSLSAGGTDTQYF. V usage is TRBV27 and J usage is TRBJ2-3; 7 bases fit TRBD2. The CDR3 has 15 residues. The junction had 1 base not matched to a gene; V was cut back by 0 bases and J by 1 base. The germline V gene has CDR1 MNHEY and CDR2 SMNVEV (reference sequence).

V is TRBV3-1 (or the pseudogene TRBV3-2) and J is TRBJ2-7, with no clear D. Germline V gene data show CDR1 as LGHDT and CDR2 as YNNKEL (reference sequence). With 0 bases removed from V and 12 bases from J, the gap between germline ends came to 18 bases. The CDR3 has 14 residues. The CDR3 DNA sequence: TGTGCCAGCAGCCAAGATGAGGCTAGTGCAGCCCGGTACTTC. Its translation is CASSQDEASAARYF.

V is TRBV6-5 and J is TRBJ1-6, with D possibly matching TRBD1 (6 bases). The CDR3 runs to 14 residues. Germline-derived CDR1 and CDR2 are MNHEY and SVGAGI. The V gene lost 10 bases and the J gene lost 10 bases, with 20 bases spanning the gap. CDR3 region: CATLRRGAESPLHF. DNA for the CDR3: TGTGCCACCTTGCGTCGGGGGGCGGAATCACCCCTCCACTTT.

The V gene is TRBV4-1, the J gene TRBJ2-3, with 15 bases aligning to TRBD2. Per germline, CDR1 MGHRA and CDR2 YSYEKL. V lost 1 base, J lost 2 bases, and 1 base stayed unmatched. The CDR3 runs 17 residues. CDR3 DNA: TGCGCCAGCAGCCAAGGGACTAGCGGGAGGGCCACAGATACGCAGTATTTT. It codes for CASSQGTSGRATDTQYF.

This clone was picked up one time. The same CDR3 is also encoded by other DNA sequences in this sample. The chain uses TRBV5-4 and TRBJ2-2, with D tentatively TRBD2 (5 bases). Trimming removed 4 bases from V and 2 bases from J, with 9 bases in between. CDR1 is SGHNT and CDR2 is YYREEE in the germline V gene (reference sequence). This CDR3 region has 14 residues. CDR3 sequence: CASSGRTNTGELFF. In nucleotides, the CDR3 is TGTGCCAGCAGCGGACGGACTAACACCGGGGAGCTGTTTTTT. The whole variable domain, remainder taken from reference TRBV5-4 and TRBJ2-2, is ETGVTQSPTHLIKTRGQQVTLRCSSQSGHNTVSWYQQALGQGPQFIFQYYREEENGRGNFPPRFSGLQFPNYSSELNVNALELDDSALYLCASSGRTNTGELFFGEGSRLTVL.

The V and J genes are TRBV7-7 and TRBJ2-5, with 7 bases that match TRBD1. Germline V gene lookup returns CDR1 SSHAT and CDR2 FNYEAQ (reference sequence). This CDR3 contains 13 residues. The V and J ends lost 4 bases and 5 bases, in that order; junction bases with no gene match: 4. CDR3 DNA sequence: TGTGCCAGCAGCTCCGGGACAGAGGAGACCCAGTACTTC. Translated: CASSSGTEETQYF.

The rearrangement uses TRBV4-2 and TRBJ1-2, with 8 nucleotides matching TRBD1. This CDR3 spans 14 amino acids. Trimming removed 4 bases from V and 3 bases from J; junction bases left unmatched: 4. Germline CDR1 and CDR2: LGHNA and YNFKEQ. The CDR3 sequence: CASSPQTGDYGYTF. The DNA for the CDR3 is TGTGCCAGCAGCCCCCAGACAGGGGACTATGGCTACACCTTC.

CDR3 region: CASSARDFTAGYTF. The DNA for the CDR3 is TGCGCCAGCAGCGCCCGGGACTTCACGGCCGGCTACACCTTC. V and J are TRBV4-1 and TRBJ1-2, with a tentative D call TRBD1 (5 bases). The V end lost 5 bases, the J end lost 8 bases, and 18 bases lay between the germline ends. Germline CDR1 and CDR2: MGHRA and YSYEKL. The CDR3 sequence is 14 residues long.

The chain uses TRBV3-1 (or the pseudogene TRBV3-2) and TRBJ2-7, with TRBD2 as a possible D gene (5 bases). Between the trimmed V and J ends, which lost 1 base and 0 bases, there was a span of 7 bases. Germline CDR1 reads LGHDT; CDR2 reads YNNKEL (reference sequence). The CDR3 runs 14 residues. The CDR3 bases are TGTGCCAGCAGCCAAGGCGACTACTCCTACGAGCAGTACTTC. Translation: CASSQGDYSYEQYF.